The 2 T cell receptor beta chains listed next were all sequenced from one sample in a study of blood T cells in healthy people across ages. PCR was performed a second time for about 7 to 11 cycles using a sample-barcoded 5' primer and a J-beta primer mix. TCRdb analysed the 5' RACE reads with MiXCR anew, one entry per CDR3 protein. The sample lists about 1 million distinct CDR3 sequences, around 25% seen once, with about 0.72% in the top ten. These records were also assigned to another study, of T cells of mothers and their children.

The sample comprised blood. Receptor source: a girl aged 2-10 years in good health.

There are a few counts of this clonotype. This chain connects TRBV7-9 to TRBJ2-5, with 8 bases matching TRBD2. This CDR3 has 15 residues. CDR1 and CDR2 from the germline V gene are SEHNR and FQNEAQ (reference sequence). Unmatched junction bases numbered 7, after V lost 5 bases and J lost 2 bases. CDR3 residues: CASSPRGGRQETQYF. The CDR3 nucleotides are TGTGCCAGCAGCCCCCGGGGGGGCCGGCAAGAGACCCAGTACTTC.

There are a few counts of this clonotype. The CDR3, as DNA: TGTGCCAGCAGCCAAGTTAACAGGGGCCCCTACGAGCAGTACTTC. This sequence encodes CASSQVNRGPYEQYF. The chain links TRBV3-1 to TRBJ2-7, with TRBD1 identical over 7 bases. This CDR3 comprises 15 residues. Germline CDR1 LGHDT, CDR2 YNNKEL (reference sequence). V lost 1 base, J lost 2 bases, and 5 bases stayed unmatched.